This T cell receptor beta chain was retrieved from a study of immune evolution from preneoplasia to lung adenocarcinoma. Germline V gene lookup returns CDR1 LNHDA and CDR2 SQIVND (reference sequence). Trimming shortened V by 2 bases and J by 3 bases, and 11 bases separated the two germline ends. The CDR3 runs 14 residues. Some clones are missing from TCRdb's copy, which holds only in-frame ones; the method was immunoSEQ multiplex PCR. The data show fewer than 13,000 clones, roughly 80% seen once. This sequence joins TRBV19 and TRBJ2-7, with a weak D call TRBD2 (6 bases). This sequence was found in a person in their 70s with lung adenocarcinoma. The sample was FFPE minimally invasive lung adenocarcinoma tissue. The CDR3 loop reads CASSIFSGSYEQYF. CDR3 DNA: TGTGCCAGTAGTATATTTTCCGGGAGCTACGAGCAGTACTTC.